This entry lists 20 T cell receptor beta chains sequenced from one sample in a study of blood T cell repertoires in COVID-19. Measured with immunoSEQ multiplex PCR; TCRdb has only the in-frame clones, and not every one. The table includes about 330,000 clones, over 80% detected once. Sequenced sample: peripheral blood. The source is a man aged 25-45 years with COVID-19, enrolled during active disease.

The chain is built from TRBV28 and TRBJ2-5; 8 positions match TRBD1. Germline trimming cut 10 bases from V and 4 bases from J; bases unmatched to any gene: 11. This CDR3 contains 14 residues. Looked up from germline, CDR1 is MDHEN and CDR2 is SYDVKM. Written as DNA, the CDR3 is TGTGCCATTACACCGGGACAGGCTTTAGAGACCCAGTACTTC. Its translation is CAITPGQALETQYF. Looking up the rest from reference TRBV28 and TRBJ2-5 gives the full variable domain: DVKVTQSSRYLVKRTGEKVFLECVQDMDHENMFWYRQDPGLGLRLIYFSYDVKMKEKGDIPEGYSVSREKKERFSLILESASTNQTSMYLCAITPGQALETQYFGPGTRLLVL.

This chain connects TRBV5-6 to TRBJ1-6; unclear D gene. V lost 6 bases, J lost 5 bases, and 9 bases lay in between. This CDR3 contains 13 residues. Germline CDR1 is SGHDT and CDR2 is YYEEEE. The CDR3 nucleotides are TGTGCCAGCACCTTTCAGAATAATTCACCCCTCCACTTT. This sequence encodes CASTFQNNSPLHF.

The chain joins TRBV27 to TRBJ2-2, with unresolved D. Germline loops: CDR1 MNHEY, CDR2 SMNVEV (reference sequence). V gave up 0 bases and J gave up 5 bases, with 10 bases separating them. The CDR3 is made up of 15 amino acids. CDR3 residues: CASSLSWSGTGELFF. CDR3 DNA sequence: TGTGCCAGCAGTTTATCCTGGAGTGGGACCGGGGAGCTGTTTTTT.

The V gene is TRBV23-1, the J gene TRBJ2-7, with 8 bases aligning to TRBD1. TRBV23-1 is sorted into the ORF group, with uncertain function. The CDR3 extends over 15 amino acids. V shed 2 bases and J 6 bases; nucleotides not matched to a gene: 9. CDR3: CASSQMAQGAIEQYF. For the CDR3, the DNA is TGCGCCAGCAGTCAAATGGCGCAGGGGGCCATCGAGCAGTACTTC.

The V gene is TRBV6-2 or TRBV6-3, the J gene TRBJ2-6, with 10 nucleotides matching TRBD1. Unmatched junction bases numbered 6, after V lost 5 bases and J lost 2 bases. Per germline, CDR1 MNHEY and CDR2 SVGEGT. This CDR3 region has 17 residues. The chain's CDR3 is CASSRDRGGTGANVLTF. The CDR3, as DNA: TGTGCCAGCAGTCGGGACAGGGGAGGGACTGGGGCCAACGTCCTGACTTTC.

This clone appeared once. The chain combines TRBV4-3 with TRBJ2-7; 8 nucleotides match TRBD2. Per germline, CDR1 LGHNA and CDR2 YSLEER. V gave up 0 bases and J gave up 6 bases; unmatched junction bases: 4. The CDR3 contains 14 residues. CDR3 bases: TGCGCCAGCAGCCAAGACGGGGGGGGAGGCGAGCAGTACTTC. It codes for CASSQDGGGGEQYF.

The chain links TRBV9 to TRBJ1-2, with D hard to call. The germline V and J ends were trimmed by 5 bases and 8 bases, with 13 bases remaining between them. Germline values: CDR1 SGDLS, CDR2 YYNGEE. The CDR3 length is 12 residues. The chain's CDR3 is CASRGSGPGYTF. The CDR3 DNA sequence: TGTGCCAGCAGAGGATCAGGCCCAGGCTACACCTTC.

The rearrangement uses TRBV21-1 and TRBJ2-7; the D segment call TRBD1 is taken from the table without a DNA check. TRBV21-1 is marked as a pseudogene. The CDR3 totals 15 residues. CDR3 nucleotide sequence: TGTGCCAGCAGTTACCGGGACAGGGGGTCGGACGAGCAGTACTTC. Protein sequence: CASSYRDRGSDEQYF.

CDR3 coding DNA: TGTGCCAGCAGCTTAGCGACAGGTAGTGAAGCTTTCTTT. Translating gives CASSLATGSEAFF. The chain uses TRBV7-2 and TRBJ1-1; TRBD1 might be the D (6 bases). The germline gives CDR1 SGHTA, CDR2 FQGNSA. The ends were cut back, 0 bases at V and 7 bases at J, with 9 bases in the middle. The CDR3 sequence is 13 residues long.

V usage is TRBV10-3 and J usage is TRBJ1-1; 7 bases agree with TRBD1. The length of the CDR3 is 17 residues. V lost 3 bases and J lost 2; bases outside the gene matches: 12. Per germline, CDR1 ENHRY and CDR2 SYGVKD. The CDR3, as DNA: TGTGCCATCAGTGAAGGGGGCTGGGGAAATGGAAACACTGAAGCTTTCTTT. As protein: CAISEGGWGNGNTEAFF.

The CDR3 loop is CASSYSTGTGGHGYTF. The CDR3 DNA follows: TGTGCCAGCAGTTACTCGACTGGGACAGGGGGCCATGGCTACACCTTC. This chain uses TRBV6-5 with TRBJ1-2, with 12 nucleotides matching TRBD1. Trimming cost V 0 bases and J 6 bases; bases outside gene matches: 5. The CDR3 covers 16 residues. The germline gives CDR1 MNHEY, CDR2 SVGAGI.

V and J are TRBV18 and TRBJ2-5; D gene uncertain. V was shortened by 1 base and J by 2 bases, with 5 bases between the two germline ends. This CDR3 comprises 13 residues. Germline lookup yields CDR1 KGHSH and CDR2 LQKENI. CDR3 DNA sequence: TGTGCCAGCTCACCACTAGTACAAGAGACCCAGTACTTC. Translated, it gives CASSPLVQETQYF.

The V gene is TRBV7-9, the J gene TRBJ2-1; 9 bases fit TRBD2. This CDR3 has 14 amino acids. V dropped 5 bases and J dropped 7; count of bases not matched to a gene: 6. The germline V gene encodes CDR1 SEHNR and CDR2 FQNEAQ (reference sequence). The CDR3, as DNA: TGTGCCAGCAGCCTCAACGCGGGGGGGAATGAGCAGTTCTTC. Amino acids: CASSLNAGGNEQFF.

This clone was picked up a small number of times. The CDR3 loop is CASSQDPTGDYGYTF. CDR3 in DNA: TGTGCCAGCAGCCAAGATCCGACAGGGGACTATGGCTACACCTTC. The chain combines TRBV4-2 with TRBJ1-2; 8 bases match TRBD1. Germline CDR1 reads LGHNA; CDR2 reads YNFKEQ. The CDR3 is 15 amino acids. V dropped 0 bases and J dropped 3; count of bases not matched to a gene: 3.

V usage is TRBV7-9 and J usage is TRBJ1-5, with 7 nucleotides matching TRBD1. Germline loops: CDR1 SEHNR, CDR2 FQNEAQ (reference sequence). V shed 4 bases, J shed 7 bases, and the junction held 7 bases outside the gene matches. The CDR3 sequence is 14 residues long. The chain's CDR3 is CASSWDRVGQPQHF. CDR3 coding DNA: TGTGCCAGCAGCTGGGACAGAGTAGGACAGCCCCAGCATTTT.

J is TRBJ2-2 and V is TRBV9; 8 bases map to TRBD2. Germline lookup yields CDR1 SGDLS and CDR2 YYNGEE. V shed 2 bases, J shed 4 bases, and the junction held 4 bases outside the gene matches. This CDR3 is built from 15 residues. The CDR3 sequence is CASSVASGFTGELFF. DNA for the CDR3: TGTGCCAGCAGCGTGGCTAGCGGGTTCACCGGGGAGCTGTTTTTT.

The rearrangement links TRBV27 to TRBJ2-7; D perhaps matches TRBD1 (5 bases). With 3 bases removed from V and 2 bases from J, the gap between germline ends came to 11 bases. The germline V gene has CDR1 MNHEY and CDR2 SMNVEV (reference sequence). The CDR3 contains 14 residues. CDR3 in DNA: TGTGCCAGCAGTTTTCTGACAGTACCCTACGAGCAGTACTTC. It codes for CASSFLTVPYEQYF.

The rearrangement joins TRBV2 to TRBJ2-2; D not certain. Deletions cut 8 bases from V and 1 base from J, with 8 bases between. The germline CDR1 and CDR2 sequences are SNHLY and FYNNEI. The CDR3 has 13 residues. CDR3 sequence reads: CASSPRNTGELFF. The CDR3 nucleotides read TGTGCCAGCTCCCCTCGGAACACCGGGGAGCTGTTTTTT.

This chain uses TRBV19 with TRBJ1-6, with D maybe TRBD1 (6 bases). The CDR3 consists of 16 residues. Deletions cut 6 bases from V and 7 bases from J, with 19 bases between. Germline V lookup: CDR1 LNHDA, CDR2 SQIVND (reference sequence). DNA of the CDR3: TGTGCCAGTAGAAGCCTACAGGGTCTCAGGAATTCACCCCTCCACTTT. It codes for CASRSLQGLRNSPLHF. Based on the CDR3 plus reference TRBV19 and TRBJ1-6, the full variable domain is DGGITQSPKYLFRKEGQNVTLSCEQNLNHDAMYWYRQDPGQGLRLIYYSQIVNDFQKGDIAEGYSVSREKKESFPLTVTSAQKNPTAFYLCASRSLQGLRNSPLHFGNGTRLTVT.

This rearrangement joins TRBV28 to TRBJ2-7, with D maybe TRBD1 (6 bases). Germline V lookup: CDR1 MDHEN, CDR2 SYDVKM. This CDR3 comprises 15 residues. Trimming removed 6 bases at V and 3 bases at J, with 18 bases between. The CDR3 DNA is TGTGCCAGCAGGAAACAGGGTTTGTTGGGCTACGAGCAGTACTTC. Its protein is CASRKQGLLGYEQYF.